This TCR beta chain was obtained from a study of T cells in Graves' hyperthyroidism and ophthalmopathy. In the case of this clonotype: The antigen remains undetermined.

Per germline, CDR1 MNHEY and CDR2 SVGAGI. CDR3 size: 14 residues. Trimming removed 8 bases at V and 7 bases at J, with 17 bases between. The source material, RNA transcripts, was used to amplify TCR beta CDR3 regions. The TCR CDR3 was amplified in a first-round RT-PCR using the HTBI primer set. TCRdb re-called the multiplex PCR reads with MiXCR, one entry per CDR3 protein. Here the sample spans around 760,000 distinct CDR3 sequences, approximately 36% being singletons. Study-level findings and limits: Ophthalmopathy and stable hyperthyroidism were separated by a 13 V-J model. Most thyroid clonotypes expanded above 0.001 appeared in blood too.

Every diagnosis used clinical symptoms, serum thyroxine and TRAb, thyroid ultrasound and orbital computed tomography. This sequence was found in a woman in her 40s with Graves' hyperthyroidism. The sample was blood. This chain connects TRBV6-5 to TRBJ2-2, with D unclear. DNA of the CDR3: TGTGCCAGCTATCGCGACCTCTTGGGCGGGGAGCTGTTTTTT. Translated, it gives CASYRDLLGGELFF.